This passage covers 15 T cell receptor beta chains from one sample sequenced in a study of T cell repertoires in cytomegalovirus infection (dated by TCRdb to between 2019 and 2020). Sequenced using an Illumina HiSeq 1500. The raw public reads went through TCRdb reprocessing: fastp at Q25, MiXCR clone calling, in-frame beta chains kept. Every CDR3 protein is listed once, alongside the most common genes and DNA of its rows. The table for this sample lists roughly 170,000 distinct CDR3 sequences; roughly a fifth of them were counted only once. The biggest ten clones account for roughly 25% of the sample. No antigens are known for them. Per the publication, the treatment or condition label means: in vitro stimulation with specific CMV peptide epitopes to enrich CMV-specific T cells. The specimen comprised CD8+ T cells from cultured PBMCs, sampled from culture after CMV antigen stimulation. The receptors stem from a human donor in good health (CMV status not recorded). Some clones in this sample may be carry-over from other donors' samples.

A few counts support this clonotype. The chain couples TRBV11-2 to TRBJ1-1; TRBD1 might be the D (6 bases). The CDR3 contains 16 residues. The germline gives CDR1 SGHAT, CDR2 FQNNGV. V lost 1 base, J lost 0 bases, and 12 bases lay in between. In nucleotides, the CDR3 is TGTGCCAGCAGCTTAGGTGGATGGACAGTGAACACTGAAGCTTTCTTT. Amino acids: CASSLGGWTVNTEAFF.

This sequence joins TRBV12-3 or TRBV12-4 and TRBJ1-3; D perhaps matches TRBD1 (6 bases). Trimming pared 8 bases from V and 2 bases from J, leaving 10 bases between. The CDR3 is 13 residues long. The CDR3 DNA sequence: TGTGCCAGCCGGGAGGGGGCTGGAAACACCATATATTTT. The encoded protein is CASREGAGNTIYF.

V usage is TRBV12-3 or TRBV12-4 and J usage is TRBJ1-2; D not certain. The V end lost 5 bases, the J end lost 4 bases, and 11 bases lay between the germline ends. The CDR3 runs 13 residues. Here the CDR3 reads CASSGRVTYGYTF. DNA of the CDR3: TGTGCCAGCAGTGGGAGGGTAACCTATGGCTACACCTTC.

V is TRBV7-6 and J is TRBJ1-1; D is undetermined. The CDR3 sequence is 15 residues long. V gave up 1 base and J gave up 0 bases, with 9 bases separating them. Germline assignment: CDR1 SGHVS and CDR2 FNYEAQ. This CDR3 is CASSLGVDLNTEAFF. CDR3 nucleotide sequence: TGTGCCAGCAGCTTAGGGGTGGACCTGAACACTGAAGCTTTCTTT.

For this clonotype: One junction end disagrees with the germline gene, perhaps due to a read error. J is TRBJ1-1 and V is TRBV25-1, with TRBD1 identical over 7 bases. Per germline, CDR1 MGHDK and CDR2 SYGVNS. The CDR3 length is 15 residues. The DNA for the CDR3 is TGTGCCAGAAGTGAGCTACAGGGGATGGACACTGAAGCTTTCTTT. The encoded protein is CARSELQGMDTEAFF.

Only a few counts were recorded for this clonotype. The J gene is TRBJ1-5, the V gene TRBV6-2 or TRBV6-3, with 7 bases fitting TRBD1. V dropped 6 bases and J dropped 11; count of bases not matched to a gene: 10. In germline, CDR1 is MNHEY, CDR2 SVGEGT. The CDR3 length is 13 residues. The CDR3 nucleotides are TGTGCCAGCAGCCCCAGCATCCAGGGGGCCCAGCATTTT. As protein: CASSPSIQGAQHF.

This clonotype was seen more than once but under ten times. The chain links TRBV7-2 to TRBJ1-5, with D maybe TRBD1 (5 bases). The CDR3 totals 17 residues. Trimming shortened V by 1 base and J by 4 bases, and 17 bases separated the two germline ends. The V gene's germline CDR1 is SGHTA and CDR2 FQGNSA. The CDR3: CASSLDGAGRVNQPQHF. Written as DNA, the CDR3 is TGTGCCAGCAGCTTAGACGGAGCGGGCAGGGTGAATCAGCCCCAGCATTTT.

The chain employs TRBV7-8 and TRBJ1-5; TRBD1 agrees at 7 bases. In germline, CDR1 is SGHVS, CDR2 FQNEAQ. The V gene end was trimmed by 1 base and the J gene end by 1 base; junction bases not matched to a gene: 13. CDR3 length: 19 residues. The CDR3 DNA is TGTGCCAGCAGCTTAGGGACAGGTTTATACCGGGGGAGCAATCAGCCCCAGCATTTT. Protein: CASSLGTGLYRGSNQPQHF.

There are a few counts of this clonotype. The gene calls are TRBV7-2 and TRBJ1-6; D gene unclear. Deletions cut 1 base from V and 0 bases from J, with 4 bases between. The CDR3 consists of 15 residues. Germline CDR1 SGHTA, CDR2 FQGNSA. CDR3 protein: CASSLVDSYNSPLHF. CDR3 bases: TGTGCCAGCAGCTTAGTAGACTCCTATAATTCACCCCTCCACTTT.

This chain uses TRBV7-2 with TRBJ1-6, with unresolved D. CDR1 is SGHTA and CDR2 is FQGNSA in the germline V gene. V lost 5 bases to trimming and J lost 0 bases, with 14 bases between them. CDR3 length equals 17 residues. The CDR3 DNA sequence: TGTGCCAGCAGCCCTCGGACGTGGAGCTCCTATAATTCACCCCTCCACTTT. It codes for CASSPRTWSSYNSPLHF.

This clonotype was detected only a few times. V is TRBV20-1 and J is TRBJ1-1; 9 nucleotides align to TRBD1. This CDR3 region has 22 residues. From germline, CDR1 is DFQATT and CDR2 SNEGSKA (reference sequence). J lost 0 bases, V lost 0 bases, and 23 bases had no gene match. CDR3 amino acids: CSARDIPFEGQGLRGMNTEAFF. Here the CDR3 DNA reads TGCAGTGCTAGAGATATCCCTTTTGAGGGACAGGGATTAAGGGGGATGAACACTGAAGCTTTCTTT.

The chain links TRBV2 to TRBJ2-2, with 7 positions matching TRBD1. The germline gives CDR1 SNHLY, CDR2 FYNNEI. V lost 5 bases, J lost 0 bases, and 6 bases stayed unmatched. This CDR3 has 16 amino acids. DNA for the CDR3: TGTGCCAGCAGTCCCGGTACAGGGGCGAACACCGGGGAGCTGTTTTTT. Its translation is CASSPGTGANTGELFF.

This clonotype has ten or more counts. This sequence joins TRBV27 and TRBJ1-2, with D hard to call. Deletions cut 5 bases from V and 5 bases from J, with 12 bases between. From germline, CDR1 is MNHEY and CDR2 SMNVEV (reference sequence). The CDR3 is 13 amino acids. The CDR3 nucleotides are TGTGCCAGCAGTCCTGGCCAAGCTTATGGCTACACCTTC. Its protein is CASSPGQAYGYTF.

The chain joins TRBV6-2 or TRBV6-3 to TRBJ1-5; D is ambiguous. Germline values: CDR1 MNHEY, CDR2 SVGEGT. V lost 2 bases to trimming and J lost 1 base, with 9 bases between them. This CDR3 has 15 residues. In DNA form, the CDR3 reads TGTGCCAGCAGTTACCGGCAGGCGAGCAATCAGCCCCAGCATTTT. It is translated as CASSYRQASNQPQHF.

V and J are TRBV7-2 and TRBJ1-4; TRBD1 aligns across 9 bases. CDR1 SGHTA and CDR2 FQGNSA come from the germline V gene. The CDR3 spans 18 residues. Trimming took 4 bases from V and 0 from J; bases not matched to a gene: 9. The CDR3 sequence is CASSSRDRELSTNEKLFF. In nucleotides, the CDR3 is TGTGCCAGCAGCTCCCGGGACAGGGAGTTGTCAACTAATGAAAAACTGTTTTTT.